This entry lists 29 T cell receptor delta chains sequenced from one sample in a study of γδ T cells in repeated Plasmodium falciparum infection. TCRdb re-processed the multiplex PCR reads via CATT. Here the sample spans 75,000 to 95,000 delta-chain clones, approximately 0.92% being singletons. Gammadelta T cells were flow-sorted from PBMC into Vgamma9/Vdelta2+ and Vdelta2-negative populations for bulk analysis. The sample taken for sequencing was gamma-delta T cells from blood. The receptors derive from a pool of human donors (malaria-infected and uninfected, not separated).

This clone was picked up a small number of times. TCRdb has a much larger clone's protein, which differs at residue 6 from the translation of this DNA, likely because of a read error; what is shown is the protein translated from the DNA. The CDR3 sequence is CALGEANFYPGILTDKLIF. DNA for the CDR3: TGTGCTCTTGGGGAAGCGAATTTCTACCCCGGGATTCTGACCGATAAACTCATCTTT. The genes are TRDV1 and TRDJ1; D may be TRDD3 (5 bases). This CDR3 is built from 19 residues. Trimming removed 2 bases at V and 2 bases at J, with 24 bases between. Germline lookup yields CDR1 TSWWSYY and CDR2 QGS.

With regard to this clone: The protein held in TCRdb is that of a much larger clone and does not match this DNA's translation at residue 4, likely because of a read error; the protein shown is translated from the DNA. J is TRDJ1 and V is TRDV1; D gene uncertain. TCRdb gives no J gene; it was assigned here by matching the DNA to germline. The CDR3 spans 12 residues. Between the trimmed V and J ends, which lost 8 bases and 8 bases, there was a span of 15 bases. CDR1 is TSWWSYY and CDR2 is QGS in the germline V gene. The CDR3 nucleotides are TGTGCTCTTAGGGCCGTTTCCCAAAAACTCATCTTT. Protein product: CALRAVSQKLIF.

This clone was seen a few times. With only one base between it and a far larger clone, this is likely a read error. Other DNA sequences of this sample code for an identical CDR3. The V gene is TRDV2; the J gene was not called; the table's D call, TRDD3, has no DNA check behind it. The germline gives CDR1 GEAIGNYY, CDR2 EKD. The CDR3 has 15 amino acids. CDR3 sequence: CACDTISSVGDKLIF. The DNA for the CDR3 is TGTGCCTGTGACACGATATCCTCTGTGGGCGATAAACTCATCTTC.

This clone appeared a few times. Germline and junction disagree at one end, which may indicate a read error. V and J are TRDV1 and TRDJ1; a weak D match, TRDD3 (6 bases). The CDR3 loop spans 16 amino acids. Germline CDR1 TSWWSYY, CDR2 QGS. The DNA for the CDR3 is TGTGCTCTTAGGGATTCTTGGGGGGGGCACACCGATAAACTCATCTTT. Residues: CALRDSWGGHTDKLIF.

This clone was observed a few times. A read error likely explains why the TCRdb protein, taken from a much larger clone, differs from this DNA's translation at residue 17; the protein shown is translated from the DNA. The chain is built from TRDV1 and TRDJ1; 8 bases map to TRDD2. TCRdb lists no J gene, so it was determined here by aligning the DNA to germline. The ends lost 1 base at V and 1 base at J; junction bases unmatched: 26. Per the germline V gene, CDR1 is TSWWSYY and CDR2 is QGS. CDR3 length equals 23 residues. The CDR3, as DNA: TGTGCTCTTGGGGAACGATGGGCCTTCCTAGGGGGGGACATCCCAAAGTGCACCGATAAACTCATCTTT. The encoded protein is CALGERWAFLGGDIPKCTDKLIF.

Note on this clone: This likely traces to a read error, being one base from a far larger clone. Other nucleotide sequences in the sample specify the same CDR3. The chain employs TRDV1 and TRDJ1; 8 bases line up with TRDD3. In the absence of a J gene in TCRdb, the DNA was matched to germline to assign it here. CDR1 is TSWWSYY and CDR2 is QGS in the germline V gene. The CDR3 runs 18 residues. CDR3: CALGESPLYWGSSDKLIF. DNA of the CDR3: TGTGCTCTTGGGGAAAGCCCCCTGTACTGGGGGTCTTCCGACAAACTCATCTTT.

This clone was counted only a few times. This likely traces to a read error, being one base from a far larger clone. The genes are TRDV2 and TRDJ1; no reliable D call. TCRdb leaves out the J gene; it was filled in here by matching the DNA to germline. Trimming stripped 1 base from V and 1 base from J, with 9 bases between. This CDR3 contains 14 residues. Germline assignment: CDR1 GEAIGNYY and CDR2 EKD. Here the CDR3 reads CACDTRGPTDKLIF. In DNA form, the CDR3 reads TGTGCCTGTGACACTCGGGGCCCCACCGATAAACTCATCTTT.

This clone has a handful of counts. TCRdb pairs this DNA with a much larger clone's protein that differs at residue 8, likely a read error; the protein shown was translated from the DNA. DNA for the CDR3: TGTGCTCTTGGGGAAAAAATTACCGGGATACTAACTTTCACCGATAAACTCATCTTT. This encodes CALGEKITGILTFTDKLIF. V is TRDV1 and J is TRDJ1; 7 bases align to TRDD3. TCRdb does not report a J gene; here it was assigned by matching the DNA to germline references. CDR1 and CDR2 from the germline V gene are TSWWSYY and QGS. The V and J ends lost 2 bases and 1 base, in that order; junction bases with no gene match: 16. The CDR3 runs 19 residues.

This clone has a handful of counts. A far larger clone is off by one base, so a read error is likely. This CDR3 is also generated by other DNA sequences in the sample. This chain connects TRDV2 to TRDJ3, with 8 bases matching TRDD3. No J gene was available from TCRdb, and it was assigned here by a germline match of the DNA. Looked up from germline, CDR1 is GEAIGNYY and CDR2 is EKD. There are 19 residues in the CDR3. With V trimmed by 0 bases and J by 0 bases, 6 bases remained unmatched. The CDR3 loop is CACDTGGYESSWDTRQMFF. CDR3 DNA sequence: TGTGCCTGTGACACCGGGGGATATGAAAGCTCCTGGGACACCCGACAGATGTTTTTC.

This rearrangement joins TRDV1 to TRDJ1, with 13 nucleotides matching TRDD3. In the absence of a J gene in TCRdb, the DNA was matched to germline to assign it here. In germline, CDR1 is TSWWSYY, CDR2 QGS. This CDR3 contains 21 residues. V was pared by 0 bases and J by 3 bases, with 16 bases of the junction left unmatched. CDR3 loop: CALGELVRILGDTHSSDKLIF. CDR3 sequence (DNA): TGTGCTCTTGGGGAACTGGTCCGAATACTGGGGGATACGCATTCTTCCGATAAACTCATCTTT.

With regard to this clone: The protein TCRdb lists belongs to a much larger clone and differs from this DNA's translation at residue 6, which points to a read error; the protein shown is made from the DNA. The rearrangement uses TRDV1 and TRDJ1, with 8 bases matching TRDD3. The J gene, not given by TCRdb, was assigned here from a germline match of the nucleotide sequence. Trimming at V came to 1 base and at J to 0 bases, leaving 34 bases not matched to a gene. This CDR3 spans 26 amino acids. The germline CDR1 and CDR2 sequences are TSWWSYY and QGS. CDR3 sequence: CALGEPCFLSSSLAATGGEYTDKLIF. The CDR3 DNA follows: TGTGCTCTTGGGGAACCCTGTTTCCTGTCATCTTCCTTAGCGGCTACTGGGGGCGAGTACACCGATAAACTCATCTTT.

This clone showed up just a few times. A far larger clone is one base from this, pointing to a likely read error. The sample has other DNA sequences that encode this CDR3 too. DNA for the CDR3: TGTGCTCTTGGGGAACCTCTCTTTCCTTCCCTCTGGTCCGGGGGATACGTAAACGATAAACTCATCTTT. Its translation: CALGEPLFPSLWSGGYVNDKLIF. The J gene is TRDJ1, the V gene TRDV1; 10 bases match TRDD3. V shed 1 base and J 4 bases; nucleotides not matched to a gene: 27. The CDR3 totals 23 residues. CDR1 and CDR2 from the germline V gene are TSWWSYY and QGS.

Details on this clone: TCRdb attributes to this sequence the protein of a much larger clone, which differs from the DNA translation at residue 5; a read error is likely, and the protein displayed is translated from the DNA. The rearrangement joins TRDV1 to TRDJ2; TRDD2 or TRDD3 may be the D gene (5 bases each). V dropped 4 bases and J dropped 0 bases, with 33 bases sitting between them. CDR3 size: 23 residues. Looked up from germline, CDR1 is TSWWSYY and CDR2 is QGS. The CDR3 DNA reads TGTGCTCTTGGGGGACTGTTGCCTCTCCTATACTACTTGGGGCCCTCTTTGACAGCACAACTCTTCTTT. Amino acid sequence: CALGGLLPLLYYLGPSLTAQLFF.

This clone has a handful of counts. This likely reflects a read error, since a far larger clone is one base away. The V gene call reads TRDV1; no J gene was called; TRDD3, the table's D call, lacks a check against the DNA. Looked up from germline, CDR1 is TSWWSYY and CDR2 is QGS. The CDR3 loop spans 20 amino acids. The CDR3 DNA reads TGTGCTCTGGCGCACTTCCGCGGGATTATTGACATAGTCAGGGCCGATAAACTCATCTTC. Its translation: CALAHFRGIIDIVRADKLIF.

The sample holds a few counts of this clone. The likely explanation is a read error, given a far larger clone one base away. Other DNA sequences in this sample translate to the same CDR3. This sequence joins TRDV2 and TRDJ3, with TRDD3 matching 8 bases. No J segment appears in TCRdb, so it was assigned here by matching the sequence to germline. Looked up from germline, CDR1 is GEAIGNYY and CDR2 is EKD. The CDR3 runs 23 residues. Germline trimming cut 0 bases from V and 0 bases from J; bases unmatched to any gene: 18. The CDR3 protein is CACDTNPSTPGIRFSWDTRQMFF. For the CDR3, the DNA is TGTGCCTGTGACACCAACCCCTCGACGCCAGGGATACGCTTCTCCTGGGACACCCGACAGATGTTTTTC.

In regard to this clone: TCRdb's protein for this DNA is that of a much larger clone and differs from the translation at residue 4, likely a read error; the protein shown is the DNA translation. The rearrangement links TRDV1 to TRDJ1, with 9 positions matching TRDD3. As TCRdb names no J gene, one was assigned here on the basis of a DNA match to germline. CDR3 length equals 15 residues. Germline V gives CDR1 TSWWSYY, CDR2 QGS. V gave up 5 bases and J gave up 0 bases; unmatched junction bases: 4. The CDR3 DNA reads as TGTGCTCTTGGGCGGGGGGGATACAACACCGATAAACTCATCTTT. This sequence encodes CALGRGGYNTDKLIF.

This clone came up many times. The mismatch at residue 7 between this DNA's translation and the TCRdb protein of a much larger clone likely reflects a read error; the protein shown is translated from the DNA. This rearrangement joins TRDV2 to TRDJ1; 7 bases are shared with TRDD3. There are 18 residues in the CDR3. Germline assignment: CDR1 GEAIGNYY and CDR2 EKD. Trimming removed 3 bases from V and 2 bases from J; junction bases left unmatched: 17. Here the CDR3 DNA reads TGTGCCTGTGACCCCGTACCGGGGGATCCGGGGAGAACCGATAAACTCATCTTT. As protein: CACDPVPGDPGRTDKLIF.

This clone appeared a few times. The protein that TCRdb holds for this DNA derives from a much larger clone and differs from the translated DNA at residue 25, which likely indicates a read error; the protein shown here is translated from the DNA. The V gene is TRDV1; the J gene was not called; the table assigns TRDD3, which was not confirmed against the DNA. This CDR3 region has 26 residues. Germline V CDR1 and CDR2: TSWWSYY, QGS. The CDR3 DNA is TGTGCTCTTGGGGAACTGGTCCCAATCCTTCCCTTACTGGGGGATAATGAGGGTGCGGGCACCGATAAACTCACCTTT. Translated, it gives CALGELVPILPLLGDNEGAGTDKLTF.

On this clone: At one end, the junction sequence differs from germline, possibly due to a read error. The same CDR3 can be traced to other DNA sequences in this sample. The chain recombines TRDV1 with TRDJ1; 9 bases are shared with TRDD3. TCRdb gives no J gene; it was assigned here by matching the DNA to germline. There are 20 residues in the CDR3. Germline CDR1 is TSWWSYY and CDR2 is QGS. The CDR3 nucleotides are TGTGCTCTTGGGGAAAATACTTCGGGGTACTGGGGGACCTACACCAATAAACTCATCTTT. Translation: CALGENTSGYWGTYTNKLIF.

This clone was counted between two and nine times. The TCRdb protein comes from a much larger clone and disagrees with this DNA's translation at residue 13, likely due to a read error; the protein given here is derived from the DNA. The chain is built from TRDV1 and TRDJ1; 8 nucleotides match TRDD3. J gave up 3 bases and V 2 bases, and 14 bases lay outside the gene matches. In germline, CDR1 is TSWWSYY, CDR2 QGS. This CDR3 is built from 18 residues. This chain's CDR3 is CALGEKEVGIRRADKLIF. The CDR3 DNA sequence: TGTGCTCTTGGGGAAAAGGAGGTAGGGATACGAAGGGCCGATAAACTCATCTTT.

This clone came up a few times. Only one base separates this from a far larger clonotype, so it likely reflects a read error. Other DNA sequences within the sample encode an identical CDR3. CDR3 coding DNA: TGTGCTCTCGGGGAAGCCCTAGGGGTGGAGAGACACACCGATAAACTCATCTTT. Amino acids: CALGEALGVERHTDKLIF. The chain links TRDV1 to TRDJ1, with D perhaps TRDD3 (5 bases). As TCRdb names no J gene, one was assigned here on the basis of a DNA match to germline. The CDR3 runs 18 residues. Germline V gives CDR1 TSWWSYY, CDR2 QGS.

There are a few counts of this clone. A far larger clone is one base from this, pointing to a likely read error. Other DNA sequences in the sample encode the same CDR3. This chain joins TRDV1 and TRDJ1; no clear D. The J gene, left out of TCRdb, was set here by checking the DNA against germline. Trimming left V 4 bases short and J 0 bases short, with 21 bases between. This CDR3 has 18 residues. CDR1 is TSWWSYY, CDR2 QGS, per germline. DNA of the CDR3: TGTGCTCTTGGGGGCTGGCCTCCGATTAGGCATTACACCGATAAACTCATCTTT. Translated, it gives CALGGWPPIRHYTDKLIF.

This clone was recorded a few times. TCRdb's protein for this DNA is that of a much larger clone and differs from the translation at residue 13, likely a read error; the protein shown is the DNA translation. V gene TRDV1 combines with J gene TRDJ1; tentative D call: TRDD3 (5 bases). The germline gives CDR1 TSWWSYY, CDR2 QGS. Trimming cost V 5 bases and J 0 bases, with 25 bases left between them. CDR3 length equals 19 residues. CDR3: CALGHTSSWVVLHTDKLIF. CDR3 in DNA: TGTGCTCTTGGGCATACTTCAAGCTGGGTGGTTCTGCACACCGATAAACTCATCTTT.

This clone came up a few times. TCRdb attributes to this sequence the protein of a much larger clone, which differs from the DNA translation at residue 10; a read error is likely, and the protein displayed is translated from the DNA. The J gene is TRDJ1, the V gene TRDV1, with D maybe TRDD3 (5 bases). Germline matching of the DNA provided the J gene here, since TCRdb leaves it blank. CDR1 and CDR2 from the germline V gene are TSWWSYY and QGS. V was clipped by 2 bases and J by 0 bases, with 22 bases between them. CDR3 size: 19 residues. The CDR3 nucleotides are TGTGCTCTTGGGGAAACGTGGGGTCCCCCAGGGAAGTACACCGATAAACTCATCTTT. Encoded protein: CALGETWGPPGKYTDKLIF.

On this clone itself: The protein in TCRdb stems from a much larger clone and differs at residue 18 from this DNA's translation, likely a read error; here the protein is translated from the DNA. The chain recombines TRDV1 with TRDJ1; 12 bases are shared with TRDD3. TCRdb leaves out the J gene; it was filled in here by matching the DNA to germline. The germline V gene has CDR1 TSWWSYY and CDR2 QGS. This CDR3 region has 22 residues. The CDR3 DNA reads as TGTGCTCTTGGGACGTCGGCCTTCTCCGTACTGGGGGATACATCGGGTACCGAGAAACTCATCTTT. Its protein product is CALGTSAFSVLGDTSGTEKLIF.

This clone was counted between two and nine times. Given a far larger clone just one base away, this is likely a sequencing read error. Other DNA sequences in the same sample also yield this CDR3. The CDR3 protein is CACDLLDLGVPSYTDKLIF. Here the CDR3 DNA reads TGTGCCTGTGACCTCTTGGACCTGGGGGTCCCATCGTACACCGATAAGCTCATCTTT. The V gene was identified as TRDV2, while no J gene was called; the table's D call TRDD3 went unverified against the DNA. CDR3 length: 19 residues. Germline CDR1 is GEAIGNYY and CDR2 is EKD.

Regarding this clone: The translation of this DNA and the TCRdb protein of a much larger clone differ at residue 11, probably owing to a read error; the protein shown here is translated from the DNA. The chain recombines TRDV1 with TRDJ1; D uncertain. CDR1 is TSWWSYY and CDR2 is QGS in the germline V gene. V lost 2 bases to trimming and J lost 3 bases, with 16 bases between them. The CDR3 consists of 16 residues. In DNA form, the CDR3 reads TGTGCTCTTGGGGAAATATGCCCGCCAAACGCCGATAAACTCATCTTT. It translates to CALGEICPPNADKLIF.

About this clone itself: The protein given by TCRdb reflects a much larger clone and differs at residue 3 from this DNA's translation, likely from a read error; the protein shown is the DNA's translation. The V call is TRDV2, the J call TRDJ1, with 12 bases identical to TRDD3. Matching the DNA to germline supplied the J gene, which TCRdb does not give. Germline CDR1 reads GEAIGNYY; CDR2 reads EKD. There are 20 residues in the CDR3. CDR3 sequence (DNA): TGTGCCCGTGACACCGTTACTGGGGGATACCAGAACCCTTTCGCCGATAAACTCATCTTT. It yields the protein CARDTVTGGYQNPFADKLIF.

By sample share, this clone is medium-sized. This specimen includes other DNA sequences encoding the same CDR3. V and J are TRDV1 and TRDJ3; 11 bases fit TRDD3. V shed 2 bases, J shed 3 bases, and the junction held 18 bases outside the gene matches. The CDR3 totals 23 residues. Germline CDR1 and CDR2: TSWWSYY and QGS. The CDR3 sequence is CALGERSLLGLGDTVWDTRQMFF. Here the CDR3 DNA reads TGTGCTCTTGGGGAAAGGTCCCTCTTGGGTCTGGGGGATACAGTCTGGGACACCCGACAGATGTTTTTC.